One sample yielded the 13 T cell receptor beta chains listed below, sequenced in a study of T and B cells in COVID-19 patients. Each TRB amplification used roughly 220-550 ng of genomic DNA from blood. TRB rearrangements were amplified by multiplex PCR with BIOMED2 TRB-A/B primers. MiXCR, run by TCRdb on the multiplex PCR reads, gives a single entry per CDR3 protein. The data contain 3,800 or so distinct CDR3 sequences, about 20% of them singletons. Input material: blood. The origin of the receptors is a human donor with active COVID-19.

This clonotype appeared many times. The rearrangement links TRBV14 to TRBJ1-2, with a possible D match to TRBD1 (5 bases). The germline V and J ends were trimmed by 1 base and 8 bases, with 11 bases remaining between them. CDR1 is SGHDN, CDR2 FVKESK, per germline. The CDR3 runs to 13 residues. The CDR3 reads CASSQGIGAGYTF. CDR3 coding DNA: TGTGCCAGCAGCCAAGGTATCGGGGCCGGCTACACCTTC.

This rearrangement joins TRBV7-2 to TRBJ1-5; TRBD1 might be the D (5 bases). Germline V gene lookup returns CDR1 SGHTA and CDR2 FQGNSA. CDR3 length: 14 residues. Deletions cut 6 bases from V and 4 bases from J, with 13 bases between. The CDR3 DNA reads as TGTGCCAGCAGACTAGGGGCTATGAATCAGCCCCAGCATTTT. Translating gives CASRLGAMNQPQHF. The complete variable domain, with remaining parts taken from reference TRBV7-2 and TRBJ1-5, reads GAGVSQSPSNKVTEKGKDVELRCDPISGHTALYWYRQSLGQGLEFLIYFQGNSAPDKSGLPSDRFSAERTGGSVSTLTIQRTQQEDSAVYLCASRLGAMNQPQHFGDGTRLSIL.

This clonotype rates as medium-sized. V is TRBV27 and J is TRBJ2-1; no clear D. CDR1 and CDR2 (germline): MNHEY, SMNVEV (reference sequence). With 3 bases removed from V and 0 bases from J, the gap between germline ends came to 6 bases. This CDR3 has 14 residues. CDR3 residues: CASSFLSSYNEQFF. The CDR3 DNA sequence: TGTGCCAGCAGTTTCTTAAGCTCCTACAATGAGCAGTTCTTC.

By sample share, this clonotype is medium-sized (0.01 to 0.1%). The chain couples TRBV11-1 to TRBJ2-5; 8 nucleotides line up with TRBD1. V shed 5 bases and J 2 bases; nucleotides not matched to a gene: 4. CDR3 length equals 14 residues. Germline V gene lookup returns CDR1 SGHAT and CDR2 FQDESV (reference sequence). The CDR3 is CASSGGTGQETQYF. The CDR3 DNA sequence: TGTGCCAGCAGCGGCGGGACAGGTCAAGAGACCCAGTACTTC.

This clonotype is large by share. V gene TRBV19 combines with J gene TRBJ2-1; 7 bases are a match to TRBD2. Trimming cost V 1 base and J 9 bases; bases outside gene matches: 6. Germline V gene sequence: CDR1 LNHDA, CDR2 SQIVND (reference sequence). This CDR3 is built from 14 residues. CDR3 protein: CASSIAERGGEQFF. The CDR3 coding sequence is TGTGCCAGTAGTATAGCTGAGCGGGGAGGTGAGCAGTTCTTC.

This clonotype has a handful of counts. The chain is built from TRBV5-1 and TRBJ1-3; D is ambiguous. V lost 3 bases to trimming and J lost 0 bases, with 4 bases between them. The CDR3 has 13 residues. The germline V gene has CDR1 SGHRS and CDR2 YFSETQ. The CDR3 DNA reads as TGCGCCAGCAGCTGGGACTCTGGAAACACCATATATTTT. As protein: CASSWDSGNTIYF. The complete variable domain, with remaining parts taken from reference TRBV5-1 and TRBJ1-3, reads KAGVTQTPRYLIKTRGQQVTLSCSPISGHRSVSWYQQTPGQGLQFLFEYFSETQRNKGNFPGRFSGRQFSNSRSEMNVSTLELGDSALYLCASSWDSGNTIYFGEGSWLTVV.

The CDR3 reads CASSWTSGSISSYNEQFF. CDR3 in DNA: TGTGCCAGCAGTTGGACTAGCGGGAGTATCAGCTCCTACAATGAGCAGTTCTTC. This chain uses TRBV6-6 with TRBJ2-1; TRBD2 aligns across 13 bases. The junction had 6 bases not matched to a gene; V was cut back by 4 bases and J by 0 bases. The CDR3 is 18 amino acids. The germline CDR1 and CDR2 sequences are MNHNY and SVGAGI (reference sequence).

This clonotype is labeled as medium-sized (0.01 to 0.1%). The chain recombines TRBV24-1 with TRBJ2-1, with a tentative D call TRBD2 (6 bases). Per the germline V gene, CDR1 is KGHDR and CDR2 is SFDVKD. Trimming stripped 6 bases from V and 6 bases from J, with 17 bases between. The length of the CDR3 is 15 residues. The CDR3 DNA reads TGTGCCACCAGTTTAGCGGCCCCCCGGTCCAATGAGCAGTTCTTC. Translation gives CATSLAAPRSNEQFF.

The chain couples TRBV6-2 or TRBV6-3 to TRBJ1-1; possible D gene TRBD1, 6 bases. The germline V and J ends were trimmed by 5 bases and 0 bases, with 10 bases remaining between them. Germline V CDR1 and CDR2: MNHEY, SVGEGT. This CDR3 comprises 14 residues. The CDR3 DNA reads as TGTGCCAGCAGTGCAGGGGCGCTGAACACTGAAGCTTTCTTT. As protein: CASSAGALNTEAFF.

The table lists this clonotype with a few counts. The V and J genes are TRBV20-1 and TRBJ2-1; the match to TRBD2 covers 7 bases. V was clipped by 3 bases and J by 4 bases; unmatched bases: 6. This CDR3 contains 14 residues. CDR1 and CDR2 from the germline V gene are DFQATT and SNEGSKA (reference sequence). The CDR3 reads CSASGRPTYNEQFF. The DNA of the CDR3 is TGCAGTGCTAGCGGGAGGCCTACTTACAATGAGCAGTTCTTC.

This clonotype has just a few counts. CDR3 in amino acids: CASPGLAGTDTQYF. The CDR3 coding sequence is TGTGCCAGTCCGGGACTAGCGGGCACAGATACGCAGTATTTT. The V and J genes are TRBV6-1 and TRBJ2-3, with 11 bases matching TRBD2. Germline V gene data show CDR1 as MNHNS and CDR2 as SASEGT. V lost 9 bases to trimming and J lost 1 base; unmatched junction nucleotides: 3. CDR3 length: 14 residues.

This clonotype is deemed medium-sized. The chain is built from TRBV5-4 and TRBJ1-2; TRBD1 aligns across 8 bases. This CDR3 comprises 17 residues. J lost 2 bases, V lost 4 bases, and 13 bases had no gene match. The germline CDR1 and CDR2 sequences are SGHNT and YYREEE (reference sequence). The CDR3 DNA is TGTGCCAGCAGCCAGCAGGCAGGGGGCGCGGGAAACTATGGCTACACCTTC. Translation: CASSQQAGGAGNYGYTF.

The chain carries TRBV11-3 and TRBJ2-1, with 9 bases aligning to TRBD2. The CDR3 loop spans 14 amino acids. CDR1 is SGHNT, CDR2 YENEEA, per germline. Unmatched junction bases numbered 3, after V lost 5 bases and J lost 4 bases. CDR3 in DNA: TGTGCCAGCAGCCTTAGCGGGAGATACAATGAGCAGTTCTTC. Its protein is CASSLSGRYNEQFF.